These 8 T cell receptor beta chains were all obtained from the same sample, sequenced in a study of Graves' ophthalmopathy and Graves' hyperthyroidism. Amplification of TCR beta CDR3 regions used RNA transcripts. Second-round multiplex PCR came after a first-round RT-PCR that employed HTBI primers. MiXCR, applied by TCRdb to the multiplex PCR reads, yields one record per CDR3 protein. The sample has 200,000 to 250,000 distinct CDR3 sequences, approximately 29% seen once. Material for sequencing was peripheral blood. These receptors all stem from a man aged 50 or older with Graves' ophthalmopathy.

Ten or more counts support this clonotype. The V gene is TRBV4-1, the J gene TRBJ1-2; D is unclear. Trimming left V 3 bases short and J 6 bases short, with 8 bases between. This CDR3 spans 12 amino acids. Germline-derived CDR1 and CDR2 are MGHRA and YSYEKL. In DNA, the CDR3 is TGCGCCAGCAGCCAGTTCCCCGATGGCTACACCTTC. This gives the protein CASSQFPDGYTF.

Worth noting for this clonotype: Since a much larger clone is just one base distant, this may be a read error. This rearrangement joins TRBV6-2 or TRBV6-3 to TRBJ2-2, with 11 nucleotides matching TRBD2. Germline-derived CDR1 and CDR2 are MNHEY and SVGEGT. The CDR3 consists of 18 residues. The CDR3 bases are TGTGCCAGCAGTTACTCGTTTCTAGCGGGAGGACGAACCGTGGAGCTGTTTTTT. Protein sequence: CASSYSFLAGGRTVELFF.

The chain employs TRBV9 and TRBJ1-1; 9 nucleotides agree with TRBD1. CDR1 and CDR2 (germline): SGDLS, YYNGEE. This CDR3 region has 12 residues. Unmatched junction bases numbered 4, after V lost 3 bases and J lost 10 bases. CDR3 DNA sequence: TGTGCCAGCAGCGGGGGACAGGGTCCAGCTTTCTTT. Translation: CASSGGQGPAFF.

This clonotype was seen repeatedly, ten times or more. The chain uses TRBV27 and TRBJ2-7; the match to TRBD1 covers 7 bases. CDR3 length equals 14 residues. Germline CDR1 and CDR2: MNHEY and SMNVEV (reference sequence). V was clipped by 5 bases and J by 2 bases; unmatched bases: 6. CDR3 bases: TGTGCCAGCAGTCCACAGGGGACCCCCTACGAGCAGTACTTC. Its translation: CASSPQGTPYEQYF.

This clonotype appeared many times. The V and J genes are TRBV29-1 and TRBJ2-5, with 11 bases that match TRBD1. V lost 6 bases and J lost 6; bases outside the gene matches: 9. This CDR3 has 14 amino acids. Per germline, CDR1 SQVTM and CDR2 ANQGSEA. The CDR3 nucleotides read TGCAGCGTAGACGGACAGGGGGCCAGACAGACCCAGTACTTC. Amino acid sequence: CSVDGQGARQTQYF.

This clonotype showed up many times. The gene calls are TRBV12-3 or TRBV12-4 and TRBJ2-3; 7 bases map to TRBD1. J was trimmed by 10 bases and V by 5 bases; bases with no gene match: 12. The CDR3 consists of 14 residues. CDR3 loop: CASSRGQAGIAQYF. CDR3 coding DNA: TGTGCCAGCAGTAGAGGACAGGCTGGGATAGCGCAGTATTTT.

At least ten counts were recorded for this clonotype. The V call is TRBV24-1, the J call TRBJ1-5, with a possible D match to TRBD1 (5 bases). V gave up 5 bases and J gave up 2 bases, with 12 bases separating them. Per germline, CDR1 KGHDR and CDR2 SFDVKD. CDR3 length: 15 residues. CDR3 loop: CATSAQGGGNQPQHF. The CDR3 nucleotides are TGTGCCACCAGTGCTCAGGGCGGGGGCAATCAGCCCCAGCATTTT.

Details on this clonotype: One junction end does not reproduce the germline sequence, and a read error may be involved. The chain couples TRBV6-2 or TRBV6-3 to TRBJ2-7; TRBD2 aligns across 7 bases. The CDR3 is made up of 13 amino acids. CDR1 is MNHEY, CDR2 SVGEGT, per germline. The CDR3 DNA reads TGTGCCTCCCATCGGGGGAGGGCCTACGGGCAGTACTTC. Translating it yields CASHRGRAYGQYF.